The T cell receptor (beta chain) described here comes from a study of blood T cells in healthy people across ages. Study conclusions and caveats: Roughly linearly, TCR beta diversity per million T cells fell as age increased.

Through a sample-barcoded 5' primer and a J-beta primer mix, a second PCR was run for about 6 to 12 cycles. A template-switch adaptor that had 12 random nucleotides put a tag on each cDNA molecule. MiXCR, run by TCRdb on the 5' RACE reads, gives a single entry per CDR3 protein. This table has about 510,000 distinct CDR3 sequences, roughly a quarter appearing once. CDR1 and CDR2 (germline): SNHLY, FYNNEI. The CDR3 totals 13 residues. V lost 7 bases and J lost 6; bases outside the gene matches: 6. Notes on this clonotype: Its antigen is as yet unknown.

The same sample was also studied in work on T cells of mothers and their children.

This chain links TRBV2 with TRBJ2-3, with TRBD1 matching over 8 bases. What was sequenced was blood. The clonotype originates from a boy between 2 and 10 years old in good health. The CDR3, as DNA: TGTGCCAGCATCGAACAGGGGGTTGATACGCAGTATTTT. Amino acid sequence: CASIEQGVDTQYF.